This TCR beta chain came from a study of T cell changes during pregnancy in multiple sclerosis (dated by TCRdb to about 2019). General notes on the study: In women with multiple sclerosis, the researchers looked at how the T cell repertoire shifted as pregnancy progressed.

V has 9 bases trimmed and J has 8 bases trimmed; junction bases matching no gene number 16. The germline V gene encodes CDR1 MNHEY and CDR2 SMNVEV (reference sequence). The CDR3 covers 16 residues, taking in both the cysteine and the phenylalanine. Only the CDR3 DNA stays, 48 bases, in frame from base 1. This clone was detected many times. Its antigen remains undetermined. Base qualities are missing; no much larger clone stands one base away. The library was prepared using the immunoSEQ multiplex PCR assay. This is the immuneACCESS table as TCRdb keeps it, with only in-frame sequences that have V and J called. A part of the clones is gone; compared with another copy, unresolved V genes explain less than half, and the rest is unexplained. A total of around 34,000 clones appear in this sample, about nine tenths of them only once. The ten top clones hold under 15% of the sample.

The chain employs TRBV27 and TRBJ2-1, with 10 junctional bases fitting TRBD2. This clonotype originated in a female donor with multiple sclerosis, enrolled in a pregnancy study. The starting material was CD8+ T cells from peripheral blood mononuclear cells, obtained in the first trimester of pregnancy. CDR3 loop: CASISSGLAILDEQFF. DNA sequence: TGTGCCAGTATCTCCTCGGGACTAGCGATATTAGATGAGCAGTTCTTC.